This entry describes one T cell receptor (beta chain). Participants in the exposed group had met a COVID-19 case in the 2 weeks before joining the study. Germline loops: CDR1 MNHEY, CDR2 SVGAGI. The V end was cut by 2 bases, the J end by 5 bases, with 12 bases between. There are 14 residues in the CDR3. The record originates from a study of blood T cell repertoires in COVID-19. Study-level background: Researchers got acute and convalescent COVID-19 samples from the United States, Italy and Spain. The analysed material was cDNA or gDNA that came from T cells, B-cell-depleted T cells, or PBMCs.

Authors' processing steps: Amplified reference gene primers provided the basis for estimating nucleated cell counts. Sequencing used immunoSEQ multiplex PCR; TCRdb keeps in-frame clones, though not all of them. The V and J calls and clone size are taken from that table; D and trimming were inferred from the DNA. The repertoire holds more than 300,000 clones, with about nine tenths as singletons. The chain couples TRBV6-5 to TRBJ1-1; the D gene is possibly TRBD1 (6 bases). The sequence came from a woman aged 40 to 50 who had been exposed to COVID-19. Sequenced material: PBMCs or T cells enriched from blood (not recorded which). In DNA form, the CDR3 reads TGTGCCAGCAGTTACAGGGGGAAAAGTACTGAAGCTTTCTTT. Translating it yields CASSYRGKSTEAFF.